A selection of T cell receptor beta chains follows, all from one sample in a study of OX40 agonist ivuxolimab in advanced cancers. The data were produced by immunoSEQ multiplex PCR, yet TCRdb's version contains in-frame clones alone and is incomplete. The sample contains some 130,000 clones, 85% to 95% of which appear only once. Material: CD4+ or CD8+ T cells sorted from blood, obtained in a trial of the OX40 agonist ivuxolimab. These receptors all stem from an adult with an advanced solid tumor such as melanoma, head and neck, liver or kidney cancer. Both conserved end residues are part of each CDR3. D genes are given only for firm matches. Some rows mark clone size as missing; the rest say once, few, many or name a class of expanded clone.

V	J	D	size	CDR3
TRBV5-6	TRBJ2-7	NA	NA	CASSALRDWHEQYF
TRBV27	TRBJ2-7	NA	NA	CASSSTGRSYEQYF
TRBV29-1	TRBJ2-3	NA	NA	CSVEGTEPPDTQYF
TRBV7-9	TRBJ2-6	NA	NA	CASSPGGPGANVLTF
TRBV6-6	TRBJ2-5	TRBD2	NA	CASRPSGASGTETQYF
TRBV14	TRBJ1-4	TRBD1	NA	CASSQEGGGGEKLFF
TRBV4-3	TRBJ2-7	TRBD2	NA	CASGRSYGGGTNYEQYF
TRBV11-2	TRBJ2-7	NA	NA	CASSLASIIREQYF
TRBV11-1	TRBJ2-5	NA	NA	CASSLGPYQETQYF
TRBV29-1	TRBJ2-7	TRBD2	NA	CSVEDFFSASGSYEQYF
TRBV19	TRBJ1-4	TRBD1	NA	CASSRDRATNEKLFF
TRBV2	TRBJ2-5	NA	NA	CASSDLDRMTQYF
TRBV18	TRBJ2-6	NA	NA	CASSPPITGTGANVLTF
TRBV9	TRBJ2-1	TRBD2	NA	CASSVSGSSYNEQFF
TRBV18	TRBJ2-1	NA	few	CASSPSRGAGEQFF
TRBV7-9	TRBJ1-3	NA	NA	CASSHTGISGNTIYF
TRBV11-2	TRBJ2-5	TRBD2	NA	CASSSGGGKTQYF
TRBV19	TRBJ1-2	NA	few	CASSIYNYGYTF
TRBV13	TRBJ2-3	NA	NA	CASSLERGSSTDTQYF
TRBV4-3	TRBJ2-2	NA	NA	CASSPLGASGELFF
TRBV19	TRBJ2-5	TRBD2	NA	CASSSTSGSGETQYF
TRBV4-3	TRBJ1-3	NA	NA	CASSPPPGDGNTIYF
TRBV9	TRBJ2-1	TRBD1	NA	CASSPMDRGLKNEQFF
TRBV5-1	TRBJ2-3	TRBD2	once	CASSPHPGLAPSTDTQYF
TRBV7-2	TRBJ2-7	TRBD1	NA	CASSTPGQGNYEQYF
TRBV6-1	TRBJ1-2	NA	NA	CASSGGTLYGYTF
TRBV7-9	TRBJ1-1	TRBD1	NA	CASSLRGPWNTEAFF
TRBV30	TRBJ1-6	NA	NA	CAWAGTNNSPLHF
TRBV10-3	TRBJ1-1	NA	NA	CAIRTASMNTEAFF